A single sample is the source of the 28 T cell receptor beta chains below, sequenced in a study of blood T cell repertoires in COVID-19. Only in-frame clones appear in the TCRdb table, and some are missing; sequencing was by immunoSEQ multiplex PCR. Among approximately 350,000 clones listed, around 91% were seen once. Sequencing used peripheral blood. The receptors shown here come from a young woman who had recovered from COVID-19.

V gene TRBV2 combines with J gene TRBJ2-5; D might be TRBD2 (5 bases). The CDR3 extends over 13 amino acids. V shed 7 bases and J shed 0 bases, with 9 bases lying between them. The V gene's germline CDR1 is SNHLY and CDR2 FYNNEI. The CDR3 sequence: CASKKDYQETQYF. The CDR3 DNA reads TGTGCCAGCAAAAAGGACTACCAAGAGACCCAGTACTTC.

This sequence joins TRBV7-9 and TRBJ2-1, with TRBD2 identical over 13 bases. The germline V gene encodes CDR1 SEHNR and CDR2 FQNEAQ (reference sequence). V was clipped by 3 bases and J by 9 bases; unmatched bases: 17. The length of the CDR3 is 19 residues. The CDR3 region is CASSFRSHPGTSGVGEQFF. The CDR3 DNA reads TGTGCCAGCAGCTTTAGGTCCCACCCGGGGACTAGCGGGGTGGGTGAGCAGTTCTTC.

The chain combines TRBV5-4 with TRBJ1-1; D is unresolved. The CDR3 extends over 13 amino acids. The V end was cut by 4 bases, the J end by 2 bases, with 9 bases between. Germline assignment: CDR1 SGHNT and CDR2 YYREEE (reference sequence). CDR3 protein: CASSAGVNTEAFF. Written as DNA, the CDR3 is TGTGCCAGCAGCGCGGGAGTCAACACTGAAGCTTTCTTT.

The chain carries TRBV11-2 and TRBJ2-2; TRBD1 aligns across 8 bases. The CDR3 has 16 amino acids. The V segment lost 1 base and the J segment 5 bases; nucleotides outside the gene matches: 6. The germline V gene has CDR1 SGHAT and CDR2 FQNNGV. The chain's CDR3 is CASSLGAGGQTGELFF. The DNA for the CDR3 is TGTGCCAGCAGCTTAGGGGCAGGGGGCCAAACCGGGGAGCTGTTTTTT.

V is TRBV18 and J is TRBJ2-1, with 10 bases lining up with TRBD2. The V segment lost 2 bases and the J segment 0 bases; nucleotides outside the gene matches: 1. Germline V gene sequence: CDR1 KGHSH, CDR2 LQKENI. This CDR3 has 16 amino acids. Written as DNA, the CDR3 is TGTGCCAGCTCACCAAGCGGGAGGGTCTCCTACAATGAGCAGTTCTTC. It codes for CASSPSGRVSYNEQFF.

The chain couples TRBV27 to TRBJ1-6; 7 bases fit TRBD1. Germline CDR1 reads MNHEY; CDR2 reads SMNVEV (reference sequence). The CDR3 sequence is 15 residues long. V shed 2 bases and J 10 bases; nucleotides not matched to a gene: 8. CDR3 protein: CASSLNRDSKSPLHF. The CDR3, as DNA: TGTGCCAGCAGTTTAAATCGGGACAGTAAGTCACCCCTCCACTTT.

The chain has TRBV12-3 or TRBV12-4 and TRBJ2-1; 7 bases align to TRBD2. With 4 bases clipped from V and 7 bases from J, the junction kept 4 bases outside the gene matches. The CDR3 is made up of 13 amino acids. CDR3 DNA: TGTGCCAGCAGTTCAGGACTAGAGAATGAGCAGTTCTTC. This sequence encodes CASSSGLENEQFF.

The V call is TRBV5-4, the J call TRBJ1-1; the match to TRBD1 covers 7 bases. The trim removed 3 bases at V and 1 base at J, leaving 3 bases unmatched. The CDR3 consists of 14 residues. Germline CDR1 and CDR2: SGHNT and YYREEE (reference sequence). The DNA of the CDR3 is TGTGCCAGCAGCTACCGACAGGGGAACACTGAAGCTTTCTTT. Encoded protein: CASSYRQGNTEAFF.

The J gene is TRBJ1-4, the V gene TRBV4-3; tentative D call: TRBD1 (6 bases). V dropped 1 base and J dropped 7 bases, with 25 bases sitting between them. CDR1 is LGHNA, CDR2 YSLEER, per germline. The CDR3 consists of 19 residues. The chain's CDR3 is CASSQGSGADAVGFEKLFF. The CDR3 coding sequence is TGCGCCAGCAGCCAAGGGTCAGGGGCAGATGCCGTCGGATTTGAAAAACTGTTTTTT.

The genes are TRBV9 and TRBJ2-1, with 11 nucleotides matching TRBD2. This CDR3 comprises 16 residues. V lost 0 bases and J lost 5; bases outside the gene matches: 4. The germline CDR1 and CDR2 sequences are SGDLS and YYNGEE. CDR3 in amino acids: CASSVGLAGGNNEQFF. The CDR3 nucleotides are TGTGCCAGCAGCGTAGGTCTAGCGGGAGGAAACAATGAGCAGTTCTTC.

The chain is built from TRBV4-1 and TRBJ1-1; the match to TRBD1 covers 7 bases. In germline, CDR1 is MGHRA, CDR2 YSYEKL. This CDR3 comprises 14 residues. Trimming took 6 bases from V and 0 from J; bases not matched to a gene: 4. This CDR3 is CASRETGMNTEAFF. The CDR3 DNA reads TGCGCCAGCAGAGAGACAGGGATGAACACTGAAGCTTTCTTT.

V usage is TRBV27 and J usage is TRBJ1-4, with D unclear. The germline CDR1 and CDR2 sequences are MNHEY and SMNVEV (reference sequence). There are 14 residues in the CDR3. Trimming shortened V by 5 bases and J by 8 bases, and 15 bases separated the two germline ends. DNA for the CDR3: TGTGCCAGCAGTCCAAGTGGGGAGCAAGAAAAACTGTTTTTT. Its translation: CASSPSGEQEKLFF.

The chain carries TRBV7-6 and TRBJ1-1; D gene uncertain. V gave up 1 base and J gave up 0 bases, with 9 bases separating them. The germline gives CDR1 SGHVS, CDR2 FNYEAQ. The CDR3 consists of 15 residues. The CDR3 DNA reads TGTGCCAGCAGCTTAGGGACGGACTTGAACACTGAAGCTTTCTTT. It codes for CASSLGTDLNTEAFF.

The V and J genes are TRBV24-1 and TRBJ1-2, with 7 bases that match TRBD1. The germline V gene has CDR1 KGHDR and CDR2 SFDVKD. There are 14 residues in the CDR3. With 4 bases clipped from V and 8 bases from J, the junction kept 9 bases outside the gene matches. CDR3 in amino acids: CATSDTDRVWGYTF. CDR3 nucleotides: TGTGCCACCAGTGACACCGACAGGGTTTGGGGCTACACCTTC.

This chain uses TRBV6-6 with TRBJ2-5, with D maybe TRBD1 (5 bases). Trimming shortened V by 5 bases and J by 3 bases, and 19 bases separated the two germline ends. The CDR3 has 16 residues. Germline V gives CDR1 MNHNY, CDR2 SVGAGI (reference sequence). As DNA, the CDR3 is TGTGCCAGCAGTCGATGGGGCAGTCAACAGGAAGAGACCCAGTACTTC. Translation gives CASSRWGSQQEETQYF.

This clone has more than one count but fewer than ten. The chain uses TRBV19 and TRBJ1-2; a possible D gene is TRBD1 (5 bases). The CDR3 runs to 13 residues. The ends were cut back, 5 bases at V and 6 bases at J, with 13 bases in the middle. The germline V gene encodes CDR1 LNHDA and CDR2 SQIVND (reference sequence). The CDR3 bases are TGTGCCAGTAGTGGGTGGGGAGGGGATGGCTACACCTTC. This translates into CASSGWGGDGYTF.

The J gene is TRBJ2-3, the V gene TRBV6-2 or TRBV6-3; 10 bases match TRBD2. V trimming: 0 bases; J trimming: 5 bases; junction bases outside the gene matches: 11. The CDR3 loop spans 18 amino acids. In germline, CDR1 is MNHEY, CDR2 SVGEGT. This CDR3 reads CASSYSISQREGLDTQYF. DNA of the CDR3: TGTGCCAGCAGTTACTCTATTTCACAGCGGGAGGGTCTAGATACGCAGTATTTT.

Only a few counts were recorded for this clone. V and J are TRBV7-9 and TRBJ1-4, with 7 bases that match TRBD1. The CDR3 sequence is 12 residues long. Germline trimming cut 4 bases from V and 13 bases from J; bases unmatched to any gene: 6. Germline V CDR1 and CDR2: SEHNR, FQNEAQ (reference sequence). The CDR3: CASSSDRAGLFF. As DNA, the CDR3 is TGTGCCAGCAGCTCTGACAGGGCTGGACTGTTTTTT.

The rearrangement joins TRBV2 to TRBJ2-1; TRBD2 matches 8 bases. Germline CDR1 and CDR2: SNHLY and FYNNEI. The CDR3 length is 15 residues. V trimming: 7 bases; J trimming: 8 bases; junction bases outside the gene matches: 13. The CDR3: CASMGVAGRLHEQFF. The CDR3 nucleotides are TGTGCCAGCATGGGTGTAGCGGGAAGGTTACATGAGCAGTTCTTC.

The CDR3 sequence is CASSPQGGGNTEAFF. Here the CDR3 DNA reads TGTGCCAGCTCACCACAGGGAGGGGGGAACACTGAAGCTTTCTTT. This chain joins TRBV18 and TRBJ1-1; perhaps TRBD1 as D (6 bases). The CDR3 has 15 amino acids. Trimming left V 1 base short and J 1 base short, with 10 bases between. Germline V gives CDR1 KGHSH, CDR2 LQKENI.

The rearrangement joins TRBV6-5 to TRBJ2-7; maybe TRBD2 (6 bases). This CDR3 has 14 amino acids. Trimming pared 8 bases from V and 0 bases from J, leaving 14 bases between. Germline-derived CDR1 and CDR2 are MNHEY and SVGAGI. CDR3 region: CASGEESDSYEQYV. The CDR3 DNA follows: TGTGCCAGCGGGGAGGAGAGCGACTCCTACGAGCAGTACGTC.

This chain links TRBV4-3 with TRBJ2-7, with D perhaps matching TRBD1 (5 bases). V lost 0 bases and J lost 3, with 21 bases in between. CDR3 length: 18 amino acids. Germline V gene sequence: CDR1 LGHNA, CDR2 YSLEER. The CDR3 here is CASSQDLTSDKTRYEQYV. CDR3 nucleotide sequence: TGCGCCAGCAGCCAAGATCTGACGTCGGACAAAACACGCTACGAGCAGTACGTC.

CDR3 region: CASSSSSVGGADGNTIYF. In DNA form, the CDR3 reads TGTGCCAGCAGCTCCAGCTCCGTGGGAGGGGCGGATGGAAACACCATATATTTT. The chain is built from TRBV7-6 and TRBJ1-3; D may be TRBD1 (5 bases). The germline CDR1 and CDR2 sequences are SGHVS and FNYEAQ. The CDR3 has 18 residues. Trimming left V 4 bases short and J 3 bases short, with 22 bases between. Complete variable domain (other parts from reference TRBV7-6 and TRBJ1-3): GAGVSQSPRYKVTKRGQDVALRCDPISGHVSLYWYRQALGQGPEFLTYFNYEAQQDKSGLPNDRFSAERPEGSISTLTIQRTEQRDSAMYRCASSSSSVGGADGNTIYFGEGSWLTVV.

The chain couples TRBV11-2 to TRBJ1-1, with 7 bases that match TRBD1. The CDR3 runs 16 residues. Germline trimming cut 0 bases from V and 8 bases from J; bases unmatched to any gene: 12. Germline-derived CDR1 and CDR2 are SGHAT and FQNNGV. Here the CDR3 reads CASSLDDRGTGVEAFF. CDR3 coding DNA: TGTGCCAGCAGCTTAGACGATCGGGGAACAGGGGTGGAAGCTTTCTTT.

The chain uses TRBV19 and TRBJ2-3; D call uncertain. In germline, CDR1 is LNHDA, CDR2 SQIVND (reference sequence). The CDR3 extends over 13 amino acids. Trimming took off 1 base at V and 2 bases at J, with 4 bases between the two ends. CDR3 sequence reads: CASSIVFTDTQYF. DNA for the CDR3: TGTGCCAGTAGTATAGTATTCACAGATACGCAGTATTTT.

Note on this clone: Other DNA sequences in the same sample also yield this CDR3. The chain employs TRBV18 and TRBJ2-7; 12 nucleotides agree with TRBD2. CDR1 is KGHSH and CDR2 is LQKENI in the germline V gene. V gave up 3 bases and J gave up 4 bases; unmatched junction bases: 1. The CDR3 is 14 residues long. The CDR3 protein is CASSPLAGGYEQYV. CDR3 coding DNA: TGTGCCAGCTCACCCCTAGCGGGGGGGTACGAGCAGTACGTC.

The chain links TRBV5-6 to TRBJ1-2; D unclear. This CDR3 has 14 amino acids. V was shortened by 4 bases and J by 6 bases, with 16 bases between the two germline ends. Germline V gene lookup returns CDR1 SGHDT and CDR2 YYEEEE. In DNA form, the CDR3 reads TGTGCCAGCAGCACTGTGCGGATCTCGCATGGCTACACCTTC. This sequence encodes CASSTVRISHGYTF. Complete variable domain (other parts from reference TRBV5-6 and TRBJ1-2): DAGVTQSPTHLIKTRGQQVTLRCSPKSGHDTVSWYQQALGQGPQFIFQYYEEEERQRGNFPDRFSGHQFPNYSSELNVNALLLGDSALYLCASSTVRISHGYTFGSGTRLTVV.

The chain links TRBV11-2 to TRBJ2-3; D is possibly TRBD2 (6 bases). Per germline, CDR1 SGHAT and CDR2 FQNNGV. This CDR3 is built from 16 residues. The V end lost 3 bases, the J end lost 2 bases, and 15 bases lay between the germline ends. The CDR3 is CASSFLASVYTDTQYF. The CDR3 DNA reads TGTGCCAGCAGCTTCCTGGCTAGCGTATACACAGATACGCAGTATTTT.